A selection of T cell receptor beta chains follows, all from one sample in a study of control samples from healthy donors and cancer patients. Only in-frame clones appear in the TCRdb table, and some are missing; sequencing was by immunoSEQ multiplex PCR. Among approximately 230,000 clones listed, almost 85% were seen once. The sequenced sample was PBMCs. The source is an older woman with lung cancer. Both conserved end residues are part of each CDR3. The D gene is left open where the match is weak. Rows give clone size only sometimes, using once, few, many, or a class for an expanded clone.

TRBJ2-1	TRBD2	once	TRBV9	CARSGGGGATNEQFF	TGTGCCCGCAGTGGGGGCGGGGGGGCAACCAATGAGCAGTTCTTC
TRBJ1-5	TRBD1	few	TRBV6-6	CASSYTTGLNQPQHF	TGTGCCAGCAGTTACACGACAGGGTTAAATCAGCCCCAGCATTTT
TRBJ2-1	.	.	TRBV19	CASSIAGYNEQFF	TGTGCCAGTAGTATAGCAGGCTACAATGAGCAGTTCTTC
TRBJ2-5	.	.	TRBV5-4	CASSSAFGGEETQYF	TGTGCCAGCAGCTCCGCCTTCGGCGGGGAAGAGACCCAGTACTTC
TRBJ2-7	.	.	TRBV2	CANNREVGGEQYF	TGTGCCAACAACAGGGAGGTTGGTGGCGAGCAGTACTTC
TRBJ2-5	.	.	TRBV7-2	CASSLATGPRETQYF	TGTGCCAGCAGCTTAGCAACAGGGCCTAGGGAGACCCAGTACTTC
TRBJ2-7	TRBD1	.	TRBV18	CASSLNMDRVEQYF	TGTGCCAGCTCGCTCAATATGGACAGGGTCGAGCAGTACTTC
TRBJ2-3	TRBD2	.	TRBV24-1	CATSDPSGNTDTQYF	TGTGCCACCAGTGACCCGAGCGGGAACACAGATACGCAGTATTTT
TRBJ2-3	TRBD1	.	TRBV7-6	CASSSSGTGRDTQYF	TGTGCCAGCAGCTCGTCCGGGACAGGTCGGGATACGCAGTATTTT
TRBJ2-1	.	.	TRBV9	CASSPPDEYNEQFF	TGTGCCAGCAGCCCCCCGGACGAATACAATGAGCAGTTCTTC
TRBJ1-2	.	.	TRBV28	CASTEGSGGYTF	TGTGCCAGTACCGAGGGGTCGGGGGGCTACACCTTC
TRBJ2-2	TRBD1	.	TRBV5-1	CASRTTGGPGELFF	TGCGCCAGCAGGACGACAGGGGGTCCCGGGGAGCTGTTTTTT
TRBJ2-7	TRBD1	.	TRBV7-8	CASSQQGWEQYF	TGTGCCAGCAGCCAACAGGGGTGGGAGCAGTACTTC
TRBJ2-7	TRBD1	.	TRBV6-6	CASSYPGGSYEQYF	TGTGCCAGCAGTTACCCAGGGGGATCATACGAGCAGTACTTC
TRBJ2-2	.	once	TRBV5-4	CASSLMGALGELFF	TGTGCCAGCAGCTTGATGGGGGCTCTCGGGGAGCTGTTTTTT